Below are 6 T cell receptor beta chains sequenced from a single sample in a study of cytomegalovirus exposure and HLA in healthy donors. Amplification used 60 Vbeta primers and 13 Jbeta primers. TCRdb's copy holds only in-frame clones and misses some; the assay was immunoSEQ multiplex PCR. The table has around 68,000 clones, around 80% seen once. Sequencing was performed on PBMCs. These TCRs come from a woman aged 25 to 45 in good health and CMV-seropositive.

The chain combines TRBV7-3 with TRBJ2-2; 10 bases fit TRBD2. After removal of 4 bases from V and 4 bases from J, the junction contained 6 bases not matched to a gene. The CDR3 is 16 residues long. Germline V CDR1 and CDR2: SGHTA, FQGTGA. CDR3 DNA sequence: TGTGCCAGCAGCTCCGATAGCGGGAGGATCACCGGGGAGCTGTTTTTT. Encoded protein: CASSSDSGRITGELFF.

V is TRBV5-6 and J is TRBJ2-7, with TRBD1 identical over 10 bases. This CDR3 has 15 residues. Looked up from germline, CDR1 is SGHDT and CDR2 is YYEEEE. V was clipped by 1 base and J by 3 bases; unmatched bases: 4. The chain's CDR3 is CASSLWGQGIYEQYF. CDR3 DNA: TGTGCCAGCAGCTTGTGGGGACAGGGGATCTACGAGCAGTACTTC. Complete variable domain (other parts from reference TRBV5-6 and TRBJ2-7): DAGVTQSPTHLIKTRGQQVTLRCSPKSGHDTVSWYQQALGQGPQFIFQYYEEEERQRGNFPDRFSGHQFPNYSSELNVNALLLGDSALYLCASSLWGQGIYEQYFGPGTRLTVT.

This rearrangement joins TRBV28 to TRBJ1-2, with 7 bases fitting TRBD1. The length of the CDR3 is 14 residues. The junction had 5 bases not matched to a gene; V was cut back by 7 bases and J by 0 bases. CDR1 and CDR2 (germline): MDHEN, SYDVKM. CDR3 in DNA: TGTGCCAGCACCGAGGGGGCAGCTAACTATGGCTACACCTTC. This codes for CASTEGAANYGYTF.

The V gene is TRBV9, the J gene TRBJ2-1; 8 positions agree with TRBD1. V was clipped by 0 bases and J by 4 bases; unmatched bases: 6. CDR1 and CDR2 from the germline V gene are SGDLS and YYNGEE. This CDR3 spans 16 amino acids. CDR3 in DNA: TGTGCCAGCAGCGTAGGTCAGGGGGCCCGTTACAATGAGCAGTTCTTC. It is translated as CASSVGQGARYNEQFF. The full variable domain, completed using reference TRBV9 and TRBJ2-1, is DSGVTQTPKHLITATGQRVTLRCSPRSGDLSVYWYQQSLDQGLQFLIQYYNGEERAKGNILERFSAQQFPDLHSELNLSSLELGDSALYFCASSVGQGARYNEQFFGPGTRLTVL.

This chain links TRBV28 with TRBJ2-3; tentative D call: TRBD2 (5 bases). Germline V gene lookup returns CDR1 MDHEN and CDR2 SYDVKM. Between the trimmed V and J ends, which lost 8 bases and 1 base, there was a span of 10 bases. CDR3 length: 13 residues. Here the CDR3 DNA reads TGTGCCAGCTACGACGGGGGCACAGATACGCAGTATTTT. Its translation is CASYDGGTDTQYF.

The J gene is TRBJ2-1, the V gene TRBV6-5; 7 nucleotides line up with TRBD1. V gave up 0 bases and J gave up 10 bases; unmatched junction bases: 3. Germline values: CDR1 MNHEY, CDR2 SVGAGI. The CDR3 runs to 13 residues. CDR3 loop: CASSYSTGLEQFF. The CDR3 nucleotides read TGTGCCAGCAGTTACTCGACAGGGTTGGAGCAGTTCTTC.